Below, 27 T cell receptor beta chains from the same sample are listed, as sequenced in a study of blood T cells in healthy people across ages. Sample-barcoded 5' priming and a J-beta primer mix drove a second PCR of roughly 6 to 12 cycles. TCRdb recomputed calls from the 5' RACE reads with MiXCR, one row per CDR3 protein. The table includes under 1,100,000 distinct CDR3 sequences, almost 25% detected once. These data were also reused for a study on T cells of mothers and their children.

The sequenced sample consisted of blood. Receptors originate from a girl aged 2 to 9 in good health.

This clonotype was seen more than once but under ten times. A read error may account for a junction end that differs from germline. The rearrangement links TRBV6-5 to TRBJ2-7, with 8 positions matching TRBD2. This CDR3 has 14 amino acids. Germline CDR1 is MNHEY and CDR2 is SVGAGI. The DNA of the CDR3 is TGTACCAGCAGTTATAGCGGGACTATTTACGAGCAGTACTTC. Translated: CTSSYSGTIYEQYF.

The chain recombines TRBV7-2 with TRBJ1-2; the D is unclear. The germline CDR1 and CDR2 sequences are SGHTA and FQGNSA. V lost 5 bases and J 3 bases, leaving 16 bases between the germline ends. This CDR3 contains 15 residues. CDR3 amino acids: CASSGNRGGYYGYTF. In DNA, the CDR3 is TGTGCCAGCAGCGGAAACAGAGGAGGCTACTATGGCTACACCTTC. The variable domain in full, with the rest retrieved from reference TRBV7-2 and TRBJ1-2, is GAGVSQSPSNKVTEKGKDVELRCDPISGHTALYWYRQSLGQGLEFLIYFQGNSAPDKSGLPSDRFSAERTGGSVSTLTIQRTQQEDSAVYLCASSGNRGGYYGYTFGSGTRLTVV.

This clonotype was seen a few times. The chain links TRBV20-1 to TRBJ2-1; D may correspond to TRBD1 or TRBD2 (5 bases each). The CDR3 runs to 15 residues. The germline V gene encodes CDR1 DFQATT and CDR2 SNEGSKA (reference sequence). V lost 0 bases to trimming and J lost 8 bases, with 17 bases between them. The CDR3 protein is CSARDSQGEVYEQFF. CDR3 coding DNA: TGCAGTGCTAGAGACAGCCAGGGAGAGGTCTATGAGCAGTTCTTC.

Details on this clonotype: Germline is not matched at one junction end, which may reflect a read error. V gene TRBV9 combines with J gene TRBJ1-4; 7 nucleotides align to TRBD1. In germline, CDR1 is SGDLS, CDR2 YYNGEE. The CDR3 consists of 16 residues. CDR3 region: CASSEPGAGGSEKLFF. The DNA of the CDR3 is TGCGCCAGCAGCGAACCTGGGGCAGGGGGAAGTGAAAAACTGTTTTTT.

This clonotype was seen a handful of times. The V call is TRBV9, the J call TRBJ2-1, with 10 nucleotides matching TRBD2. There are 17 residues in the CDR3. The trim removed 0 bases at V and 10 bases at J, leaving 13 bases unmatched. CDR1 SGDLS and CDR2 YYNGEE come from the germline V gene. The CDR3 region is CASSVGVWLAGVEEQFF. CDR3 bases: TGTGCCAGCAGCGTAGGGGTGTGGCTAGCGGGAGTCGAGGAGCAGTTCTTC.

This clonotype was seen a handful of times. This chain uses TRBV6-5 with TRBJ1-2, with 8 bases matching TRBD1. Unmatched junction bases numbered 6, after V lost 6 bases and J lost 9 bases. Germline V gives CDR1 MNHEY, CDR2 SVGAGI. CDR3 length equals 12 residues. The CDR3 DNA sequence: TGTGCCAGCAGCGGACAGGGTATGAGCTACACCTTC. It translates to CASSGQGMSYTF.

In regard to this clonotype: An end of the junction differs from the germline gene, which may be a read error. The V and J genes are TRBV7-2 and TRBJ2-6, with 7 bases identical to TRBD1. The CDR3 is made up of 15 amino acids. Germline values: CDR1 SGHTA, CDR2 FQGNSA. CDR3 sequence reads: CASSLTGSGANALTF. The DNA for the CDR3 is TGTGCCAGCAGCTTGACAGGGTCTGGGGCCAACGCCCTGACTTTC.

The rearrangement uses TRBV19 and TRBJ2-2; no firm D call. Germline values: CDR1 LNHDA, CDR2 SQIVND (reference sequence). The CDR3 has 10 residues. The V and J ends lost 3 bases and 10 bases respectively, with 3 bases between them. In DNA, the CDR3 is TGTGCCAGTAGTATTGTGGAGCTGTTTTTT. Translation gives CASSIVELFF. Complete variable domain (other parts from reference TRBV19 and TRBJ2-2): DGGITQSPKYLFRKEGQNVTLSCEQNLNHDAMYWYRQDPGQGLRLIYYSQIVNDFQKGDIAEGYSVSREKKESFPLTVTSAQKNPTAFYLCASSIVELFFGEGSRLTVL.

The chain carries TRBV5-1 and TRBJ2-5; 9 bases line up with TRBD1. The germline gives CDR1 SGHRS, CDR2 YFSETQ. This CDR3 contains 15 residues. With 5 bases clipped from V and 5 bases from J, the junction kept 10 bases outside the gene matches. The CDR3 reads CASSEGQGIWETQYF. DNA for the CDR3: TGCGCCAGCAGTGAAGGACAGGGGATTTGGGAGACCCAGTACTTC.

The genes are TRBV15 and TRBJ2-5, with TRBD1 matching 7 bases. The CDR3 extends over 16 amino acids. Germline assignment: CDR1 LNHNV and CDR2 YYDKDF (reference sequence). The ends lost 0 bases at V and 5 bases at J; junction bases unmatched: 9. The DNA for the CDR3 is TGTGCCACCAGCAGAGATCGGGCAGGGGGAGTGGAGACCCAGTACTTC. Amino acids: CATSRDRAGGVETQYF.

A few counts support this clonotype. The rearrangement links TRBV20-1 to TRBJ2-5, with 10 bases fitting TRBD2. The tail of the sequence fits TRBJ2-7 better, so the J call may be wrong. This CDR3 has 16 amino acids. Germline CDR1 DFQATT, CDR2 SNEGSKA (reference sequence). The CDR3 region is CSASAALAGVVREQYF. The CDR3 nucleotides read TGCAGTGCTAGTGCAGCCCTAGCGGGAGTTGTCCGCGAGCAGTACTTC.

The chain has TRBV11-2 and TRBJ2-1; 9 bases map to TRBD2. Germline loops: CDR1 SGHAT, CDR2 FQNNGV. Losses at the gene ends were 4 bases for V and 8 bases for J; bases not matched to a gene: 9. The length of the CDR3 is 15 residues. For the CDR3, the DNA is TGTGCCAGCAGCTCCTCCGCGGGAGGGCCGTATGAGCAGTTCTTC. Translation: CASSSSAGGPYEQFF.

The rearrangement uses TRBV7-9 and TRBJ2-5, with D perhaps being TRBD1 or TRBD2 (6 bases each). Trimming left V 2 bases short and J 4 bases short, with 14 bases between. This CDR3 is built from 15 residues. The germline gives CDR1 SEHNR, CDR2 FQNEAQ (reference sequence). Here the CDR3 reads CASSLSEGGGETQYF. The CDR3 DNA follows: TGTGCCAGCAGCTTATCAGAAGGGGGAGGAGAGACCCAGTACTTC. The whole variable domain, filled in from reference TRBV7-9 and TRBJ2-5, reads DTGVSQNPRHKITKRGQNVTFRCDPISEHNRLYWYRQTLGQGPEFLTYFQNEAQLEKSRLLSDRFSAERPKGSFSTLEIQRTEQGDSAMYLCASSLSEGGGETQYFGPGTRLLVL.

The CDR3, as DNA: TGTGCCAGCAGTTTTGGGCCGGGTCCCCAGCATTTT. Residues: CASSFGPGPQHF. This chain uses TRBV28 with TRBJ1-5; D unresolved. The length of the CDR3 is 12 residues. The V end was cut by 3 bases, the J end by 10 bases, with 10 bases between. Germline assignment: CDR1 MDHEN and CDR2 SYDVKM.

This clonotype was observed a handful of times. The rearrangement links TRBV20-1 to TRBJ2-5, with 8 bases lining up with TRBD2. The DNA end favors TRBJ2-1, so the J call may be wrong. CDR3 size: 15 residues. CDR1 DFQATT and CDR2 SNEGSKA come from the germline V gene (reference sequence). The CDR3, as DNA: TGCAGTGCCTGGGGGGGACTTGCGGGGGGAGTGGGGCAGTTCTTC. Translation gives CSAWGGLAGGVGQFF.

The sample holds a few counts of this clonotype. V and J are TRBV25-1 and TRBJ1-4; no definite D call. V lost 5 bases and J lost 6, with 16 bases in between. Germline V gene sequence: CDR1 MGHDK, CDR2 SYGVNS. The CDR3 has 15 residues. Here the CDR3 DNA reads TGTGCCAGCAGTCGAACTGGAGGGAGCTATGAAAAACTGTTTTTT. Its protein is CASSRTGGSYEKLFF.

The genes are TRBV29-1 and TRBJ1-2, with D maybe TRBD1 (6 bases). The CDR3 contains 13 residues. Per the germline V gene, CDR1 is SQVTM and CDR2 is ANQGSEA. V dropped 0 bases and J dropped 7 bases, with 12 bases sitting between them. The chain's CDR3 is CSVEDVGAAGYTF. CDR3 bases: TGCAGCGTTGAAGATGTGGGGGCAGCTGGCTACACCTTC.

As to this clonotype: One end of the junction fails to match germline, which may point to a read error. This chain connects TRBV2 to TRBJ2-7; TRBD1 agrees at 7 bases. Germline loops: CDR1 SNHLY, CDR2 FYNNEI. This CDR3 region has 19 residues. The CDR3 DNA is TGCGCCAGCAGTGATCTTGTTTCAGGGGACAGAGCTCCCTCCTACGAGCAGTACTTC. Translated, it gives CASSDLVSGDRAPSYEQYF.

V and J are TRBV12-3 or TRBV12-4 and TRBJ2-2; tentatively, D is TRBD2 (6 bases). V was cut by 7 bases and J by 6 bases, with 15 bases left in between. The CDR3 runs 14 residues. The CDR3, as DNA: TGTGCCAGCACCAAAACATGGGAGGCCGGGGAGCTGTTTTTT. This encodes CASTKTWEAGELFF.

The chain joins TRBV20-1 to TRBJ2-4, with D maybe TRBD2 (5 bases). CDR1 is DFQATT and CDR2 is SNEGSKA in the germline V gene (reference sequence). This CDR3 region has 16 residues. V lost 6 bases and J 9 bases, leaving 27 bases between the germline ends. The CDR3 bases are TGCAGTGCCAAATCAGAGCTCGGGAAACCGTTATCCATTCAGTACTTC. Translation: CSAKSELGKPLSIQYF.

The rearrangement uses TRBV20-1 and TRBJ2-5, with 8 bases identical to TRBD1. Germline V CDR1 and CDR2: DFQATT, SNEGSKA (reference sequence). The J segment lost 10 bases and the V segment lost 6 bases, leaving 10 bases of the junction unmatched. There are 12 residues in the CDR3. CDR3 loop: CSAGDRSIDQYF. The CDR3 DNA reads as TGCAGTGCCGGGGACAGGTCTATCGACCAGTACTTC.

The chain joins TRBV20-1 to TRBJ1-5; 8 nucleotides line up with TRBD1. The CDR3 totals 14 residues. With V trimmed by 6 bases and J by 2 bases, 6 bases remained unmatched. CDR1 DFQATT and CDR2 SNEGSKA come from the germline V gene (reference sequence). CDR3 loop: CSAQDRAGNQPQHF. DNA for the CDR3: TGCAGTGCCCAGGACAGGGCAGGCAATCAGCCCCAGCATTTT.

This clonotype turned up a few times. The chain combines TRBV2 with TRBJ2-1, with a possible D match to TRBD2 (6 bases). This CDR3 has 15 amino acids. Trimming removed 3 bases from V and 8 bases from J, with 17 bases in between. The germline V gene encodes CDR1 SNHLY and CDR2 FYNNEI. CDR3: CASSDGRLESDEQFF. The DNA for the CDR3 is TGTGCCAGCAGTGATGGGAGACTAGAGAGCGATGAGCAGTTCTTC.

Remarks on this clonotype: At one of its ends the junction is not consistent with the germline gene, which may arise from a read error. This chain links TRBV7-6 with TRBJ2-2; D gene ambiguous. Germline values: CDR1 SGHVS, CDR2 FNYEAQ. The CDR3 length is 14 residues. The CDR3 here is CTSSLEARSGELFF. In DNA form, the CDR3 reads TGTACCAGCAGCTTAGAAGCCCGGTCCGGGGAGCTGTTTTTT.

A few counts support this clonotype. The chain is built from TRBV7-9 and TRBJ2-5, with D tentatively TRBD2 (6 bases). Germline V CDR1 and CDR2: SEHNR, FQNEAQ (reference sequence). The CDR3 extends over 14 amino acids. V shed 3 bases and J shed 11 bases, with 19 bases lying between them. CDR3 sequence reads: CASSFSQASGEQYF. The CDR3 bases are TGTGCCAGCAGCTTTAGTCAGGCATCGGGAGAGCAGTACTTC. Supplemented by reference TRBV7-9 and TRBJ2-5, the full variable domain reads DTGVSQNPRHKITKRGQNVTFRCDPISEHNRLYWYRQTLGQGPEFLTYFQNEAQLEKSRLLSDRFSAERPKGSFSTLEIQRTEQGDSAMYLCASSFSQASGEQYFGPGTRLLVL.

This clonotype was recorded a few times. The chain links TRBV9 to TRBJ2-7, with 8 bases that match TRBD1. The V gene end was trimmed by 3 bases and the J gene end by 7 bases; junction bases not matched to a gene: 6. CDR1 SGDLS and CDR2 YYNGEE come from the germline V gene. The CDR3 is made up of 13 amino acids. This CDR3 reads CASSASDRAEQYF. The CDR3 bases are TGTGCCAGCAGCGCTTCGGACAGGGCTGAGCAGTACTTC.

The chain is built from TRBV6-5 and TRBJ2-5; 8 bases line up with TRBD2. The J segment lost 5 bases and the V segment lost 5 bases, leaving 7 bases of the junction unmatched. Germline V gene data show CDR1 as MNHEY and CDR2 as SVGAGI. This CDR3 is built from 14 residues. The CDR3 DNA sequence: TGTGCCAGCAGTCCCCACCGGGAGGGGGAGACCCAGTACTTC. It is translated as CASSPHREGETQYF.